This T cell receptor beta chain derives from a study of T cells after yellow fever vaccination. Germline V CDR1 and CDR2: SGHKS, YYEKEE (reference sequence). This CDR3 spans 15 amino acids. V dropped 4 bases and J dropped 0 bases, with 11 bases sitting between them. Via MiXCR, TCRdb re-called the 5' RACE reads, giving one row per CDR3 protein. The repertoire consists of some 320,000 distinct CDR3 sequences, with approximately 4% occurring once and the leading ten covering 20% to 25%. The chain couples TRBV5-5 to TRBJ1-3; no clear D gene. This sample comprised PBMCs, obtained 5 days after the yellow fever booster vaccination. The clonotype was recovered from a man aged 18-30 years who received the YFV17D yellow fever vaccine. CDR3 region: CASSGTQYSGNTIYF. DNA of the CDR3: TGTGCCAGCAGCGGAACCCAGTACTCTGGAAACACCATATATTTT.